In this sample, the clone carrying this TCR beta chain turned up once. In the authors' methods: Amplification with reference gene primers provided the estimates of nucleated cell counts. The protocol was immunoSEQ multiplex PCR, while the TCRdb copy is restricted to in-frame clones and leaves out a portion. From that table come the V and J calls and clone size; the DNA was used to work out D and trimming. The table lists some 150,000 clones, around 86% of them singletons. This specimen comes from a study of blood T cell repertoires in COVID-19. Study background: From the United States, Italy and Spain came samples of acute and convalescent COVID-19. PBMCs, B-cell-depleted T cells, or T cells provided the cDNA or gDNA that made up the material.

The CDR3 is 16 residues long. Germline V gene data show CDR1 as SGHRS and CDR2 as YFSETQ. The junction had 9 bases not matched to a gene; V was cut back by 0 bases and J by 4 bases. The receptor was isolated from a human donor in a cohort sampled during active COVID-19. This chain connects TRBV5-1 to TRBJ1-2, with 7 positions matching TRBD1. Material for sequencing was peripheral blood. In nucleotides, the CDR3 is TGCGCCAGCAGCTTGGGACCCCAGGGGGGAGGCTATGGCTACACCTTC. It specifies CASSLGPQGGGYGYTF.